One TCR beta chain is described in this entry. No antigen is known for it. No base qualities exist here, and no much larger clone lies one base off it. Systemically healthy Caucasian individuals from Russia, some 38 in total and aged roughly 6 to 95 years, were included as donors. Each donor gave around 9.8 milliliters of peripheral blood, collected into EDTA-treated Vacutainer tubes. Ficoll-Paque density-gradient centrifugation was used to isolate PBMCs, with at least 6.5 million per sample. Trizol reagent was used to extract total RNA from the PBMCs, yielding at least 6 micrograms per sample. The percentages of naive CD45RAhigh/CD27high T cells were determined by flow cytometry on a PBMC aliquot from every donor. Libraries were made using 5' RACE. A second PCR of roughly 7 to 11 cycles was performed with a sample-barcoded 5' primer and a J-beta primer mix. A unique molecular identifier was introduced onto each TCR beta cDNA molecule by a template-switch 5' adaptor carrying 12 random nucleotides. At least 2.5 million CDR3-containing paired-end reads were obtained from each sample. All of the RNA was converted into first-strand cDNA using the Mint cDNA synthesis kit, with a TRBC-specific oligonucleotide serving as the primer. All cDNA was treated with uracil-DNA glycosylase and then went through a first 18-cycle PCR with the universal primers M1SS and BC2_uni_R. Regarding the original processing steps: Normalization of each sample was performed by random selection of 1 million high-quality reads, each carrying a distinct molecular identifier. Instead of being binned into consensus sequences, reads with shared molecular identifiers were discarded. CDR3 identification, clonotype clustering and error correction used MiTCR with a Q25 quality threshold and the strictest error-elimination algorithm. A nonparametric unseen species model with Euler transformation was used to estimate a lower bound on total TCR beta diversity. TCRdb handled the public reads itself, with Q25 trimming in fastp and clone calling in MiXCR, and kept productive beta chains. For every CDR3 protein sequence, its rows merge into one entry that carries the most common genes and DNA. TCRdb's processing, not the study's, gives the V and J calls here. The sample table contains 1,800,000 or so distinct CDR3 sequences; only one count was recorded for around 40% of them. The ten largest clones capture approximately 22% of the sample.

This sample stems from a study of blood T cells in healthy people across ages (dated by TCRdb to the mid-2010s). In terms of the full investigation: In model experiments, template switching captured about one uniquely barcoded TCR beta cDNA molecule for every two T cells. Four age groups were formed from the donors: young (average about 16 years), middle-aged (less than 40), aged (approximately 60) and long-lived (82). To track age-related changes in TCR beta repertoire diversity, the study relied on deep sequencing normalized with unique cDNA molecular identifiers. Two additional independent replicas of 1 million unique cDNA reads from the same blood draw were analyzed for two donors (one aged 18 to 30 and one aged 80 or older). To avoid experimental bias, donors of different ages were spread randomly across the sequencing lanes. General conclusions and limits of the study: Donor CMV infection status was unknown, potentially confounding age-related changes in expanded clonotypes. Total diversity estimates from one million sequenced T cells were considered lower bounds and underestimates. Observed TCR beta diversity correlated strongly with the percentage of naive T cells measured by flow cytometry. Conclusive comparison of naive and antigen-experienced compartments was prevented by the profiling of bulk unsorted PBMCs. As age increased, observed TCR beta diversity per million T cells dropped in a roughly linear way, and a significant reduction was already evident by age roughly 40. The long-lived group showed more naive CD4+ T cells, fewer expanded clones and increased TCR diversity than the aged group, suggesting age selection.

The V end gives up 0 bases and the J end 4 bases, leaving 13 bases in the junction not matched to a gene. Per the germline V gene, SGHTA is the CDR1 and FQGNSA is the CDR2. Counted from cysteine to phenylalanine, this CDR3 has 18 amino acids. Of all the DNA, just the CDR3 is kept, 54 bases in frame from base 1. The chain links TRBV7-2 with TRBJ1-2, with 8 bases aligning to TRBD1. Sequences were obtained from blood. This receptor was identified in a human donor in good health. The CDR3 corresponds to CASSLALWQGAAFYGYTF. The DNA reads TGTGCCAGCAGCTTAGCGCTCTGGCAGGGGGCCGCCTTCTATGGCTACACCTTC.